Listed below are T cell receptor beta chains from one sample, sequenced in a study of T-cell reconstitution after alpha-beta-depleted transplantation in children. MiXCR, applied by TCRdb to the PCR reads, yields one record per CDR3 protein. Of about 830,000 distinct CDR3 sequences in the sample, around 15% were seen once. This sample comprised PBMCs, mostly from graft donor cells, obtained 360 days after TCRalphabeta/CD19-depleted stem cell transplant. The source is a male patient under 18 who had a stem cell transplant for acute lymphoblastic leukemia, so the T cells may come from the graft donor. Both conserved end residues are part of each CDR3. The order of the fields is D gene, J gene, clone size, V gene, CDR3 protein, CDR3 DNA. A D gene is named only where the DNA matches it firmly. Size is omitted from some rows. Given values are once, few, many or a class for expanded clones.

D: -; J: TRBJ2-3; size: few; V: TRBV18; CDR3: CASSPVSLSTDTQYF; DNA: TGTGCCAGCTCACCGGTCTCCCTTAGCACAGATACGCAGTATTTT
D: TRBD2; J: TRBJ2-1; size: few; V: TRBV6-4; CDR3: CASRRTSVSYNEQFF; DNA: TGTGCCAGCAGGAGGACTAGCGTGTCCTACAATGAGCAGTTCTTC
D: -; J: TRBJ2-1; size: -; V: TRBV18; CDR3: CASFTDRALLWFF; DNA: TGTGCCAGCTTCACGGACCGGGCACTCCTGTGGTTCTTC
D: -; J: TRBJ1-2; size: few; V: TRBV7-9; CDR3: CASRPKDYGYTF; DNA: TGTGCCAGCAGGCCAAAGGACTATGGCTACACCTTC
D: -; J: TRBJ2-1; size: -; V: TRBV14; CDR3: CASSHTTHEQFF; DNA: TGTGCCAGCAGCCATACGACTCATGAGCAGTTCTTC
D: -; J: TRBJ2-2; size: -; V: TRBV6-4; CDR3: CASRGQRPGELFF; DNA: TGTGCCAGCAGAGGACAGAGGCCCGGGGAGCTGTTTTTT
D: -; J: TRBJ2-7; size: -; V: TRBV4-1; CDR3: CASSQAVGKAYEQYF; DNA: TGCGCCAGCAGCCAAGCGGTCGGCAAGGCCTACGAGCAGTACTTC
D: TRBD2; J: TRBJ2-1; size: many; V: TRBV20-1; CDR3: CSARVAGVVGEQFF; DNA: TGCAGTGCTAGAGTAGCGGGAGTTGTTGGTGAGCAGTTCTTC
D: -; J: TRBJ1-3; size: few; V: TRBV15; CDR3: CATSRGGSGNTIYF; DNA: TGTGCCACCAGCAGAGGGGGGAGTGGAAACACCATATATTTT
D: -; J: TRBJ2-4; size: -; V: TRBV20-1; CDR3: CSARDAEAKNIQYF; DNA: TGCAGTGCTAGAGATGCCGAAGCCAAAAACATTCAGTACTTC
D: -; J: TRBJ2-1; size: -; V: TRBV11-2; CDR3: CASGAQVSSYNEQFF; DNA: TGTGCCAGCGGGGCTCAGGTTAGCTCCTACAATGAGCAGTTCTTC
D: TRBD1; J: TRBJ1-2; size: few; V: TRBV4-2; CDR3: CASSPRDRVYVGYGYTF; DNA: TGTGCCAGCAGCCCCCGGGACAGGGTATACGTCGGATATGGCTACACCTTC
D: TRBD2; J: TRBJ2-1; size: many; V: TRBV2; CDR3: CASSEGGSGKKNEQFF; DNA: TGTGCCAGCAGTGAAGGAGGCAGCGGGAAGAAGAATGAGCAGTTCTTC
D: TRBD1; J: TRBJ2-3; size: once; V: TRBV7-2; CDR3: CASSSRLPWQGTDTQYF; DNA: TGTGCCAGCAGCTCCAGACTCCCATGGCAGGGGACAGACACGCAGTATTTT
D: -; J: TRBJ2-7; size: many; V: TRBV10-3; CDR3: CAISEYPKGEQYF; DNA: TGTGCCATCAGTGAGTATCCGAAGGGCGAGCAGTACTTC
D: TRBD2; J: TRBJ2-7; size: -; V: TRBV29-1; CDR3: CSVRGLAGYEQNF; DNA: TGCAGCGTCCGGGGACTAGCGGGCTACGAGCAGAACTTC
D: -; J: TRBJ2-1; size: few; V: TRBV29-1; CDR3: CSVEDPGRGGNEQFF; DNA: TGCAGCGTTGAAGATCCGGGCAGGGGAGGGAATGAGCAGTTCTTC
D: -; J: TRBJ1-1; size: few; V: TRBV19; CDR3: CASFDTEAFF; DNA: TGTGCCAGTTTCGACACTGAAGCTTTCTTT
D: -; J: TRBJ2-7; size: many; V: TRBV20-1; CDR3: CSAGTAYEQYF; DNA: TGCAGTGCTGGGACGGCCTACGAGCAGTACTTC
D: -; J: TRBJ2-7; size: -; V: TRBV4-1; CDR3: CASSQLTGTSAYEQYF; DNA: TGCGCCAGCAGCCAGCTTACCGGGACCTCTGCCTACGAGCAGTACTTC
D: -; J: TRBJ2-1; size: few; V: TRBV5-6; CDR3: CASSQGGQFYNEQFF; DNA: TGTGCCAGCAGCCAGGGAGGACAGTTCTACAATGAGCAGTTCTTC